This note documents a single TCR beta chain sequence. The table lists this clonotype with a few counts. The clone's antigen remains unknown. No much larger clone exists at a distance of one base, and base qualities are not known. This entry comes from a study of regulatory T cells in long-lasting Graves disease (dated by TCRdb to the early 2020s). Context from the whole study: Persistent Graves' disease was defined as persistently positive TSH receptor autoantibodies together with antithyroid drug treatment for over 5 years. Peripheral blood TCR sequencing and RNA sequencing compared persistent Graves' disease patients with newly diagnosed Graves' disease patients. The study took place in China and was registered as a clinical trial. A total of some 33 samples were covered by TCR sequencing, comprising roughly 13 persistent and around 20 newly diagnosed Graves' disease patients. On average, persistent Graves' disease patients in the clinical cohort had been on antithyroid drugs for approximately ten years. Overall study results and their limits: Persistent disease showed preferential use of TRBV28, TRBJ1-2 and TRBJ2-5, whereas newly diagnosed disease favored TRBV20-1 and TRBJ2-1. Lower TCR Shannon entropy and fewer highly expanded clones were observed in persistent Graves' disease patients than in newly diagnosed patients, which suggested clonal expansion. The authors noted that the small sample size was a limitation that may lower accuracy. Peripheral blood alone was examined, since thyroid tissue, which constituted the primary lesion, could not be accessed. Patients with persistent disease shared more public clonotypes (about 2,900) than newly diagnosed patients did (around 1,000). Sequencing and analysis were limited to the TCR beta chain.

The receptor library was made with multiplex PCR. The listed sequencing device is Illumina HiSeq 4000. iRepertoire HTBI primers and Arm-PCR amplification of CDR3 regions were used to construct TCR beta libraries. PCR products were gel purified before sequencing. Turning to the authors' computational methods: Across samples, 55 to 80 TRBV and 13 to 15 TRBJ segments were identified and used for gene usage analysis of CDR3 amino acid clonotypes. COPE and FqMerger were used to merge the filtered high-quality paired reads into contigs. BLAST was used to align contigs to the IMGT TRBV, TRBD and TRBJ reference genes, and CDR3 was defined following IMGT. Highly expanded clones were defined as clonotypes with a frequency above 0.1%. Shannon entropy served as the measure of repertoire diversity, while the Gini coefficient captured V-J evenness. Public clonotypes were defined as clonotypes shared by more than one individual. TCRdb took the public reads, trimmed them with fastp at Q25, ran MiXCR for clone calling and kept in-frame beta chains. Identical CDR3 proteins give one entry, which carries the most common genes and DNA. These V and J calls rely on TCRdb rather than the paper's analysis. In this sample the table shows about 400,000 distinct CDR3 sequences, around 21% of which occur a single time. Around 21% of the sample goes to the ten largest clones.

Sample time point, as interpreted from the label and publication: persistent/refractory GD, antithyroid drugs over 5 years with positive TRAb. RNA was extracted from PBMCs in TRIzol for both TCR sequencing and RNA sequencing. The diagnosis of Graves' disease followed American Thyroid Association guidelines. The patients came from an endocrinology department in Xi'an, China. Each patient gave approximately 8.8 milliliters of peripheral blood, collected in an EDTA anticoagulant tube. Ficoll Paque Plus density gradient separation was used to isolate PBMCs, and no further T cell sorting was performed. An Agilent 2100 Bioanalyzer and agarose gel were used to assess RNA quality, and a NanoDrop 2000 was used to measure RNA concentration. Counted from cysteine to phenylalanine, this CDR3 has 15 amino acids. The entry retains the CDR3 DNA only, 45 bases that are in frame from base 1. The germline V end is reduced by 0 bases and the J end by 3 bases; junction bases left unmatched: 3. In the germline V gene (reference sequence), CDR1 corresponds to SGHNT and CDR2 to YYREEE.

This chain joins TRBV5-4 to TRBJ2-5, and 9 bases in between align with TRBD2. The sequencing here drew on peripheral blood mononuclear cells (PBMCs), taken when the disease was refractory, from a patient treated with antithyroid drugs. The sequence derives from a female donor with Graves disease. The nucleotide sequence reads as follows: TGTGCCAGCAGCTTGGTCGCGGGAGGGGAAGAGACCCAGTACTTC. This is translated as CASSLVAGGEETQYF.